This is a list of T cell receptor beta chains from one sample in a study of T cells expressing NK-cell markers. TCRdb re-called the 5' RACE reads and gives one entry per CDR3 protein, without DNA. The sample table includes over 350,000 distinct CDR3 sequences. Sequencing used blood T cells: a sorted CD56 or NKG2C T cell subset, CD4+ or CD8+ T cells, or bulk PBMC T cells (not recorded which). Source of these receptors: a woman between 45 and 65 years old in good health. Both conserved end residues are part of each CDR3.

j_gene | v_gene | CDR3aa
TRBJ2-3 | TRBV5-1 | CASSLEGATTDTQYF
TRBJ2-3 | TRBV4-1 | CASTRERASTDTQYF
TRBJ2-5 | TRBV7-6 | CASSSRLAVQETQYF
TRBJ1-5 | TRBV6-6 | CASSYSRSTGGNQPQHF
TRBJ2-1 | TRBV21-1 | CASSTTIAGSYNEQFF
TRBJ1-1 | TRBV3-1 | CASSTQTGEAFF
TRBJ2-2 | TRBV20-1 | CSARPSGSPGELFF
TRBJ2-1 | TRBV5-6 | CASSLGSGRWYNEQFF
TRBJ2-5 | TRBV12-3/TRBV12-4 | CASSIGGEGVTQYF
TRBJ1-2 | TRBV10-3 | CAIKGGGRDRYGYTF
TRBJ2-5 | TRBV3-1 | CASSQGGEGARRGTQYF
TRBJ2-5 | TRBV20-1 | CSAINYKETQYF
TRBJ2-1 | TRBV5-1 | CASSSKRSGRGTFDEQFF
TRBJ2-2 | TRBV11-2 | CASKGLRPGGELFF
TRBJ2-2 | TRBV11-2 | CASRSVAGGPKTGELFF
TRBJ2-5 | TRBV7-9 | CASSLQGGLAETQYF
TRBJ2-3 | TRBV6-5 | CASSKPGLTDTQYF
TRBJ2-1 | TRBV10-3 | CAISAGTSEQFF
TRBJ2-5 | TRBV2 | CASSLGAEETQYF
TRBJ2-7 | TRBV6-5 | CASSYKGINEQYF
TRBJ2-7 | TRBV11-2 | CASSLGTGNYEQYF
TRBJ2-1 | TRBV20-1 | CSARWIQLGEQFF
TRBJ1-1 | TRBV20-1 | CSAQGTGGPGSPMNTEAFF
TRBJ2-1 | TRBV12-3/TRBV12-4 | CASSFSDYNEQFF
TRBJ2-3 | TRBV3-1 | CASSQGLTSPDTQYF
TRBJ2-6 | TRBV11-1 | CASSTWTPQRGGANVLTF
TRBJ2-6 | TRBV24-1 | CATYGSSGANVLTF
TRBJ2-7 | TRBV7-9 | CASRHGTDEQYF
TRBJ2-3 | TRBV5-1 | CASRPGEREGTQYF
TRBJ2-5 | TRBV6-5 | CASSYPGGRETQYF
TRBJ2-1 | TRBV20-1 | CSARDPAGDSVYNEQFF
TRBJ2-1 | TRBV5-1 | CASSFSSGLKDEQFF
TRBJ1-1 | TRBV11-3 | CASSSQPQVIDTEAFF
TRBJ2-1 | TRBV5-1 | CASSSSGRVSYNEQFF
TRBJ1-4 | TRBV6-5 | CASSYVFKNEKLFF
TRBJ2-5 | TRBV5-1 | CASSLVGTMETQYF
TRBJ2-6 | TRBV21-1 | CATQKRVSSGANVLTF
TRBJ2-1 | TRBV2 | CASRELALELNEQFF
TRBJ2-1 | TRBV7-9 | CASSLGPASGEQFF
TRBJ2-7 | TRBV18 | CASSPPRGTYEQYF
TRBJ1-5 | TRBV10-3 | CAISVGGQPQHF
TRBJ2-3 | TRBV5-1 | CASRPRERWTDTQYF
TRBJ2-1 | TRBV11-2 | CASSHGLLSVNEQFF
TRBJ1-5 | TRBV7-8 | CASRGREGEHQPQHF
TRBJ2-7 | TRBV27 | CASSPWRPYEQYF
TRBJ1-1 | TRBV7-9 | CAIKQGTEAFF
TRBJ2-1 | TRBV12-3/TRBV12-4 | CASENFRGLPGHNEQFF
TRBJ2-7 | TRBV7-8 | CASSPTSTSGRVYEQYF
TRBJ1-2 | TRBV12-3/TRBV12-4 | CASSYREKSYGYTF